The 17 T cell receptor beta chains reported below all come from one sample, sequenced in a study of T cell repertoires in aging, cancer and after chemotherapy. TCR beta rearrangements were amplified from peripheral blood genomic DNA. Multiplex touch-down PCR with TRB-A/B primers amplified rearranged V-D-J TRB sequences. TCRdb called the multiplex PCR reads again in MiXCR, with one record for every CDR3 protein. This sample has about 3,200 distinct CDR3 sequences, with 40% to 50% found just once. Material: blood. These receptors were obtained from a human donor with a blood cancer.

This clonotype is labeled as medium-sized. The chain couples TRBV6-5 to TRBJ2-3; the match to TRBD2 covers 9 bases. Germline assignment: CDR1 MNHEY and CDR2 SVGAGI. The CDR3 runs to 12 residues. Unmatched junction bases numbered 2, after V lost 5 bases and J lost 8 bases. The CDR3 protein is CASSRAGGTQYF. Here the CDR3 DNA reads TGTGCCAGCAGTCGAGCGGGGGGTACGCAGTATTTT.

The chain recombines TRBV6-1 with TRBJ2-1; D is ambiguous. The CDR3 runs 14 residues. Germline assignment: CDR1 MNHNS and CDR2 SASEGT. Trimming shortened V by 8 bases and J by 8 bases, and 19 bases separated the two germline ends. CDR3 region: CASVIGPGPYEQFF. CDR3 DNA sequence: TGTGCCAGCGTAATCGGACCTGGCCCCTATGAGCAGTTCTTC.

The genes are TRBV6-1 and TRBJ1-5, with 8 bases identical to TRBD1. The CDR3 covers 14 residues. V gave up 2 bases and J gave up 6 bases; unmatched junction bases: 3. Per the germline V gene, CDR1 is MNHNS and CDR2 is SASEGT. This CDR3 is CASSESGGGQPQHF. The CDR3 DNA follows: TGTGCCAGCAGTGAATCAGGGGGCGGTCAGCCCCAGCATTTT.

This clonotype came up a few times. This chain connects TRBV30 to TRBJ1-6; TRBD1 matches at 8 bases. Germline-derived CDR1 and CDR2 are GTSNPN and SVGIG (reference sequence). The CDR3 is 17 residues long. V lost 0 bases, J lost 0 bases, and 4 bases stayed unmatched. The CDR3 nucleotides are TGTGCCTGGAGTGTCCGGGACAGGTTCTCCTATAATTCACCCCTCCACTTT. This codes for CAWSVRDRFSYNSPLHF.

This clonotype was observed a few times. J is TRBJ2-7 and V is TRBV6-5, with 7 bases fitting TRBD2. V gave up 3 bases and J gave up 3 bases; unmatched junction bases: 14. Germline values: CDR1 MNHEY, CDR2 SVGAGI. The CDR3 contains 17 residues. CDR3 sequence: CASSYQLRSGAFYEQYF. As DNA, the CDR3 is TGTGCCAGCAGTTATCAGTTAAGAAGCGGGGCCTTCTACGAGCAGTACTTC.

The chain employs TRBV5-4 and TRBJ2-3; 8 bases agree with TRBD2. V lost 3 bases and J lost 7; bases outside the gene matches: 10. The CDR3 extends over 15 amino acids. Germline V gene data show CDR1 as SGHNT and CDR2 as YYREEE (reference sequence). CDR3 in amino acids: CASSWGTSIIYTQYF. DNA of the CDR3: TGTGCCAGCAGCTGGGGGACTAGTATAATTTATACGCAGTATTTT.

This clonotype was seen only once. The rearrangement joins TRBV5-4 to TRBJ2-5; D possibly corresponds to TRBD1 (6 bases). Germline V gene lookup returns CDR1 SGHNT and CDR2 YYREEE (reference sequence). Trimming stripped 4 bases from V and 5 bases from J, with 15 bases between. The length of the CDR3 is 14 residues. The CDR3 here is CASSRTGHRETQYF. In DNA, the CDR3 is TGTGCCAGCAGCCGAACAGGGCACCGCGAGACCCAGTACTTC.

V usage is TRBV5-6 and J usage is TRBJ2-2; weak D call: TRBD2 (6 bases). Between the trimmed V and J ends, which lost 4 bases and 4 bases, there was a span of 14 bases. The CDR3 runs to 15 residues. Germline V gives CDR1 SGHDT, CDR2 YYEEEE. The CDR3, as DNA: TGTGCCAGCAGCAGGGATGCGGGGATCACCGGGGAGCTGTTTTTT. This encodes CASSRDAGITGELFF.

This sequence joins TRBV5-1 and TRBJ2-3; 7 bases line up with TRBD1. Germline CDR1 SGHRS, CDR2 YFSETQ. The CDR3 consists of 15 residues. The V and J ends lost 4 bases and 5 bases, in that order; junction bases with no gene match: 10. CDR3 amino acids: CASSLLQGVIDTQYF. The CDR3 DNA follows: TGCGCCAGCAGCCTCCTCCAGGGGGTGATAGATACGCAGTATTTT.

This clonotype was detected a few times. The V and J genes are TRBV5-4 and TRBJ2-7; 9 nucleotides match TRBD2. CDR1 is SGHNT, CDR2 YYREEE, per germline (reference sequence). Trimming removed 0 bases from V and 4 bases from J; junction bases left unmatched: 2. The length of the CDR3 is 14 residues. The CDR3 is CASSLGGGEYEQYF. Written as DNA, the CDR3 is TGTGCCAGCAGCTTGGGCGGGGGGGAGTACGAGCAGTACTTC.

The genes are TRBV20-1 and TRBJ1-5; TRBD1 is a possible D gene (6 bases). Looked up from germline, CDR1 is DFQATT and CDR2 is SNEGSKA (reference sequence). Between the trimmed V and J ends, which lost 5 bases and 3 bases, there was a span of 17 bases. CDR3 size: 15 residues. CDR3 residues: CSALTSGAYNQPQHF. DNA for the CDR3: TGCAGTGCTCTTACCTCAGGGGCCTACAATCAGCCCCAGCATTTT.

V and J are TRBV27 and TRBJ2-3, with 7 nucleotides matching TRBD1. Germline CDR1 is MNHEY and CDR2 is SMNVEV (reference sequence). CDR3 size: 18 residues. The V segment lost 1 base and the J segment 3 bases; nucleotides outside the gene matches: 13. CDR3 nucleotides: TGTGCCAGCAGTTTATTGTCTGTGGACGGGACAGAGACAGATACGCAGTATTTT. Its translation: CASSLLSVDGTETDTQYF.

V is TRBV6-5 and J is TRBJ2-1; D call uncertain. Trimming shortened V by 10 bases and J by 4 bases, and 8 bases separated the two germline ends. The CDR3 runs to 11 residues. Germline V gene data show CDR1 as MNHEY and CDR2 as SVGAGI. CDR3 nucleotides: TGTGCCACCAGATTGTACAATGAGCAGTTCTTC. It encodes CATRLYNEQFF.

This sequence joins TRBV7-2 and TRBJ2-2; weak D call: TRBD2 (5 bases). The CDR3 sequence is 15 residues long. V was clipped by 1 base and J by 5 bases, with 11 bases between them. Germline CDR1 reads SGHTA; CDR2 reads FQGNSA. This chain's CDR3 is CASSLGLPGTGELFF. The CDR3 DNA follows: TGTGCCAGCAGCTTAGGACTCCCGGGAACCGGGGAGCTGTTTTTT.

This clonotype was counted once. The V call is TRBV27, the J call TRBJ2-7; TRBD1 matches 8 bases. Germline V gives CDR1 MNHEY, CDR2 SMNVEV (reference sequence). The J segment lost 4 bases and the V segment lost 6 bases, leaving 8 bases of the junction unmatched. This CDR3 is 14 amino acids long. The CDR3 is CASRKQGDSYEQYF. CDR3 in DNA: TGTGCCAGCAGAAAACAGGGGGACTCGTACGAGCAGTACTTC.

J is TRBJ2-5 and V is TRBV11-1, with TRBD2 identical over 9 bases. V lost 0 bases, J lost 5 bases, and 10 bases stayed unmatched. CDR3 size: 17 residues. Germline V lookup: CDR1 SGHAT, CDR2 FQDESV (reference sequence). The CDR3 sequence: CASSLAIAGAEWETQYF. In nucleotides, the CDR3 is TGTGCCAGCAGCTTAGCCATAGCGGGAGCGGAGTGGGAGACCCAGTACTTC.

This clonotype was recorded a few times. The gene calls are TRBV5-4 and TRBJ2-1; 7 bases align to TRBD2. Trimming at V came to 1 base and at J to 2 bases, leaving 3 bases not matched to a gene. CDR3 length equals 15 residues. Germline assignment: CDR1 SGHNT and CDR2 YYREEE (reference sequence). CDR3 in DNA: TGTGCCAGCAGCTTGAGGCTAGCGGCCTACAATGAGCAGTTCTTC. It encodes CASSLRLAAYNEQFF.